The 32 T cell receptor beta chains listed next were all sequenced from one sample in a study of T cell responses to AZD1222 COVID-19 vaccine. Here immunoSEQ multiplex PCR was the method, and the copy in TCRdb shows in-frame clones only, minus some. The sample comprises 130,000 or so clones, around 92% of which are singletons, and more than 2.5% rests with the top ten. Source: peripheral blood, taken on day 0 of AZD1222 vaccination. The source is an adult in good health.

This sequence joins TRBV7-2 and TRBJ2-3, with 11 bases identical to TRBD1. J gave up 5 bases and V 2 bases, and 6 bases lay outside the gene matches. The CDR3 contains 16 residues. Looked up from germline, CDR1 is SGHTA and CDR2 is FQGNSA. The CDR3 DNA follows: TGTGCCAGCAGCTTACGGGACAGGGGGTTGCAAGATACGCAGTATTTT. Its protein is CASSLRDRGLQDTQYF.

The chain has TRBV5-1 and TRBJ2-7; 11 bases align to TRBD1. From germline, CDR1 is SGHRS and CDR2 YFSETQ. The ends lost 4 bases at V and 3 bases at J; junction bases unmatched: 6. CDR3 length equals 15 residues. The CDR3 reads CASSARDRGIYEQYF. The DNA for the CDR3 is TGCGCCAGCAGCGCCCGGGACAGGGGGATCTACGAGCAGTACTTC.

The CDR3 DNA reads as TGTGCCAGCAGCAAAACAGGTGCCCATAATTCACCCCTCCACTTT. Translating gives CASSKTGAHNSPLHF. The chain uses TRBV21-1 and TRBJ1-6; the table's D call, TRBD1, was not checked against the DNA. TRBV21-1 is recorded as a pseudogene. CDR3 length: 15 residues.

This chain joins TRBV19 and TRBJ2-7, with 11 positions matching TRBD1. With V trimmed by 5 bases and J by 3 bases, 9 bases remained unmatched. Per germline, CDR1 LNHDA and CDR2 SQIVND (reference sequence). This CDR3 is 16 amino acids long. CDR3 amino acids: CASSDGLGTGGYEQYF. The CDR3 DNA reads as TGTGCCAGTAGTGACGGCCTCGGGACAGGGGGCTACGAGCAGTACTTC.

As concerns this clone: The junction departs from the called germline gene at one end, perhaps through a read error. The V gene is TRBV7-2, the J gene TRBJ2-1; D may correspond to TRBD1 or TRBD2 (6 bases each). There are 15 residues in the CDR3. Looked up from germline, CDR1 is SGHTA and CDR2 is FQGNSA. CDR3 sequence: CASSLATGGYNEQFF. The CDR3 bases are TGTGCCAGCAGCCTAGCGACAGGAGGCTACAATGAGCAGTTCTTC.

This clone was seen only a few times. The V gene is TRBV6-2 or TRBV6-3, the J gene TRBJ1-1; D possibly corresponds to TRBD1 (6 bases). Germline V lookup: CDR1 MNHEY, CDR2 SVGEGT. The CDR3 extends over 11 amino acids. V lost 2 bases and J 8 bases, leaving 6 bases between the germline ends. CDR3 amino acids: CASSYGQEAFF. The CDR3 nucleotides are TGTGCCAGCAGTTACGGACAGGAAGCTTTCTTT.

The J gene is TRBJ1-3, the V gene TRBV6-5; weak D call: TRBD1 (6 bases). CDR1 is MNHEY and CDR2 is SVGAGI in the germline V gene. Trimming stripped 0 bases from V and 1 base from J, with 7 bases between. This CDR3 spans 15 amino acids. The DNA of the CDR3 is TGTGCCAGCAGTTACTCCCAGGGGTCTGGAAACACCATATATTTT. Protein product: CASSYSQGSGNTIYF.

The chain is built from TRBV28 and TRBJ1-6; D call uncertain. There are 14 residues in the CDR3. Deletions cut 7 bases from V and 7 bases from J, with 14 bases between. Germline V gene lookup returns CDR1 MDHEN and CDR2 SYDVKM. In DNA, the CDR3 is TGTGCCAGCACGTTGACTGGTTGGAATTCACCCCTCCACTTT. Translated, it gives CASTLTGWNSPLHF.

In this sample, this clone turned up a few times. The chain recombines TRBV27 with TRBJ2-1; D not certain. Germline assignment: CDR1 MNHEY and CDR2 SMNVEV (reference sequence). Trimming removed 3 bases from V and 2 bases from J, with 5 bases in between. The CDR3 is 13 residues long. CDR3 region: CASSFTTYNEQFF. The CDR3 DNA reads TGTGCCAGCAGTTTCACAACCTACAATGAGCAGTTCTTC.

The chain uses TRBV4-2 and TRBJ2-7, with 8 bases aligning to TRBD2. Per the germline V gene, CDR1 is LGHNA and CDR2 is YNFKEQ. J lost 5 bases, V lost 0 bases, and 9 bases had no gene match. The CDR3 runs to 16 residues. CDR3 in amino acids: CASSQDGAGAIDEQYF. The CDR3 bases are TGTGCCAGCAGCCAAGACGGAGCGGGAGCGATCGACGAGCAGTACTTC.

The CDR3 loop is CASARDRLAGGGEQFF. CDR3 in DNA: TGTGCCAGCGCTCGGGATCGGCTAGCGGGAGGGGGTGAGCAGTTCTTC. The chain is built from TRBV7-2 and TRBJ2-1, with TRBD2 identical over 12 bases. Looked up from germline, CDR1 is SGHTA and CDR2 is FQGNSA. CDR3 length: 16 residues. V was pared by 8 bases and J by 9 bases, with 14 bases of the junction left unmatched.

The CDR3 loop reads CASSSSEGTEQFF. In DNA form, the CDR3 reads TGCGCCAGCAGCTCGAGCGAGGGAACAGAGCAGTTCTTC. The gene calls are TRBV5-1 and TRBJ2-1; TRBD2 might be the D (5 bases). V dropped 3 bases and J dropped 10 bases, with 14 bases sitting between them. There are 13 residues in the CDR3. Germline loops: CDR1 SGHRS, CDR2 YFSETQ.

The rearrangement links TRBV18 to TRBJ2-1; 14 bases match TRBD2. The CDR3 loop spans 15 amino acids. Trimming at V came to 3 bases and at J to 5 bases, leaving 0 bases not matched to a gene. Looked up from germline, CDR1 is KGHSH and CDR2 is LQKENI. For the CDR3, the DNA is TGTGCCAGCTCACCGGGACTAGCGGGAGACAATGAGCAGTTCTTC. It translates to CASSPGLAGDNEQFF.

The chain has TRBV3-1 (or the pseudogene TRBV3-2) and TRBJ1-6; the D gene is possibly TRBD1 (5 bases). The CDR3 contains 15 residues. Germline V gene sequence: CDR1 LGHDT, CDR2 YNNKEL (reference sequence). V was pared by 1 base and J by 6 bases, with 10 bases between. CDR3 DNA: TGTGCCAGCAGCCAAGGAGGGACGACTAATTCACCCCTCCACTTT. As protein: CASSQGGTTNSPLHF.

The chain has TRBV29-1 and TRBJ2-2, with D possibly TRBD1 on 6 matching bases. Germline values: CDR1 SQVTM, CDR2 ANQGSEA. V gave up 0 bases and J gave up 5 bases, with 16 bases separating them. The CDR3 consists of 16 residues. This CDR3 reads CSVEENAAGATGELFF. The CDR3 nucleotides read TGCAGCGTTGAAGAAAATGCCGCAGGGGCGACCGGGGAGCTGTTTTTT.

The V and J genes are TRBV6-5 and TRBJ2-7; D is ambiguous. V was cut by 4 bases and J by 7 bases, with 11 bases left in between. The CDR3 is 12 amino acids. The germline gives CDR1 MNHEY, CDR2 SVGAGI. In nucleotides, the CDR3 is TGTGCCAGCAGTTCCTTTCTCGGAGAGCAGTACTTC. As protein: CASSSFLGEQYF.

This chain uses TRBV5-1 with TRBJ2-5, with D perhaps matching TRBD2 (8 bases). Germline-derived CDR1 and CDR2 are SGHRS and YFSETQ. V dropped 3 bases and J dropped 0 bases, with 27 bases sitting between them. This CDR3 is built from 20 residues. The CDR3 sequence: CASSSPTGGTAILYQETQYF. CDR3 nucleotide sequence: TGCGCCAGCAGCTCCCCCACGGGGGGGACAGCCATCCTGTACCAAGAGACCCAGTACTTC.

CDR3 amino acids: CASSRLEGASNQPQHF. The CDR3, as DNA: TGTGCCAGTAGTCGGCTAGAGGGGGCGAGCAATCAGCCCCAGCATTTT. The genes are TRBV19 and TRBJ1-5; 7 bases map to TRBD1. CDR1 and CDR2 (germline): LNHDA, SQIVND (reference sequence). The CDR3 totals 16 residues. The trim removed 5 bases at V and 1 base at J, leaving 8 bases unmatched.

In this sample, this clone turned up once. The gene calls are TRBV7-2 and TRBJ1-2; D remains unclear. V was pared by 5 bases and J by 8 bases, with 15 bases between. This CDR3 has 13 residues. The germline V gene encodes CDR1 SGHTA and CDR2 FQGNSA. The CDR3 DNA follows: TGTGCCAGCAGCCGTGGGAGAGCGCTGGGCTACACCTTC. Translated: CASSRGRALGYTF.

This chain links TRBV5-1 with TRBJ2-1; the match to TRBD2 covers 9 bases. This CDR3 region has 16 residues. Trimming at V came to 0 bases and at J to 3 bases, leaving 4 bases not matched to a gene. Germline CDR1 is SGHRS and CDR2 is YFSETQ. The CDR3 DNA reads TGCGCCAGCAGCTTGGCCCCAGCGGGAGGCTACAATGAGCAGTTCTTC. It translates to CASSLAPAGGYNEQFF.

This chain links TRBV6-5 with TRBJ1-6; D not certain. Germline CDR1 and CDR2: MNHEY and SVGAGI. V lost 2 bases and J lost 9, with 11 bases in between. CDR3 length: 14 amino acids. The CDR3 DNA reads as TGTGCCAGCAGTTACACCGAGGGCCTTTCACCCCTCCACTTT. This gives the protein CASSYTEGLSPLHF.

CDR3 protein: CASSRRTSGGRTQYF. DNA of the CDR3: TGTGCCAGCAGCCGCCGGACTAGCGGGGGAAGGACGCAGTATTTT. V gene TRBV11-1 combines with J gene TRBJ2-3; TRBD2 matches 13 bases. V lost 5 bases and J lost 9; bases outside the gene matches: 8. The length of the CDR3 is 15 residues. Germline V gives CDR1 SGHAT, CDR2 FQDESV (reference sequence).

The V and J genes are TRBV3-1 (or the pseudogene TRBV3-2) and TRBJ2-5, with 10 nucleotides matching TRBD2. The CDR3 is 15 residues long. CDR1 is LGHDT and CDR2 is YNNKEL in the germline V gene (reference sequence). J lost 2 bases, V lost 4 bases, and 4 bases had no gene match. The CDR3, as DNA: TGTGCCAGCAGCCTTCAGACTAGCGGGCAAGAGACCCAGTACTTC. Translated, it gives CASSLQTSGQETQYF.

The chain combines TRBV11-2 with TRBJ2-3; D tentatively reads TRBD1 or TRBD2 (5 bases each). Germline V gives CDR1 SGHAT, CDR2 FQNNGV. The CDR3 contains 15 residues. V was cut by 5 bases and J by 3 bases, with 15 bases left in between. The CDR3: CASSPRGSGTDTQYF. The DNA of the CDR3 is TGTGCCAGCAGCCCGAGGGGCAGTGGGACAGATACGCAGTATTTT.

The CDR3 reads CASSSPLGLAGGRGEQFF. The CDR3 DNA reads as TGTGCCAGCAGCTCCCCCTTGGGACTAGCGGGGGGGCGCGGTGAGCAGTTCTTC. The genes are TRBV21-1 and TRBJ2-1; no DNA check was done on the table's D call, TRBD2. TRBV21-1 is reported as a pseudogene. The CDR3 is 18 residues long.

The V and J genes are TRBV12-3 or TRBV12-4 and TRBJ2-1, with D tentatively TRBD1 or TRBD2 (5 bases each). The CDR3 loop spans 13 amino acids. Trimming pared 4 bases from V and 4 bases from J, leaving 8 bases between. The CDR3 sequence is CASSWGPYNEQFF. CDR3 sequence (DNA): TGTGCCAGCAGTTGGGGACCATACAATGAGCAGTTCTTC.

CDR3 sequence: CASSQSGWVSPLHF. The CDR3 bases are TGCGCCAGCAGTCAATCAGGGTGGGTTTCACCCCTCCACTTT. V usage is TRBV23-1 and J usage is TRBJ1-6; D gene uncertain. TRBV23-1 is flagged as an ORF with uncertain function. Trimming cost V 0 bases and J 9 bases, with 9 bases left between them. This CDR3 is built from 14 residues.

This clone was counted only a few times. The DNA of the CDR3 is TGTGCCAGTAGTAGGGACAGGGGACCGGATGGAAACACCATATATTTT. This sequence encodes CASSRDRGPDGNTIYF. This chain joins TRBV19 and TRBJ1-3; 10 bases agree with TRBD1. Per the germline V gene, CDR1 is LNHDA and CDR2 is SQIVND (reference sequence). The CDR3 is made up of 16 amino acids. V was clipped by 4 bases and J by 3 bases; unmatched bases: 6.

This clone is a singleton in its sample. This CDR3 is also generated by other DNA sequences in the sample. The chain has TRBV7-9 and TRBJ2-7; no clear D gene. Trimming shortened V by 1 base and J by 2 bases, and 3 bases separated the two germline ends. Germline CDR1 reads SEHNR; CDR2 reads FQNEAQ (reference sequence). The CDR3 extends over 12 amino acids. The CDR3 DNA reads TGTGCCAGCAGCTTAGGGACCTACGAGCAGTACTTC. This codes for CASSLGTYEQYF.

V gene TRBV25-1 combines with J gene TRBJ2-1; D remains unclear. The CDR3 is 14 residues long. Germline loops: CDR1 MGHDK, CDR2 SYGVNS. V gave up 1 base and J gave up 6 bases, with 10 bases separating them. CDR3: CASSEWLGPNEQFF. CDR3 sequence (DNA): TGTGCCAGCAGTGAATGGTTAGGACCCAATGAGCAGTTCTTC.

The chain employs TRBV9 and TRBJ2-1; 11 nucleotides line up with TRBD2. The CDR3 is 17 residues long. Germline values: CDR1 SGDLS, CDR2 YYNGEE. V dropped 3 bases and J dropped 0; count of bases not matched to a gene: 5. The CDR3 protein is CASSDPSGRSSYNEQFF. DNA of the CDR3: TGTGCCAGCAGCGATCCTAGCGGGAGGAGCTCCTACAATGAGCAGTTCTTC.

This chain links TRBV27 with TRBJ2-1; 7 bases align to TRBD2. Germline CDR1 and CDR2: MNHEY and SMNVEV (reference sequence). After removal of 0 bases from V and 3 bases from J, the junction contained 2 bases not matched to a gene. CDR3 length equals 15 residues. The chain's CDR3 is CASSLSRGDYNEQFF. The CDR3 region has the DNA TGTGCCAGCAGTTTATCACGGGGGGACTACAATGAGCAGTTCTTC.